This T cell receptor (beta chain) originates from a study of blood T cell repertoires in COVID-19. Study-wide context: The study drew acute and convalescent COVID-19 samples from the United States, Italy and Spain.

Only in-frame clones appear in the TCRdb table, and some are missing; sequencing was by immunoSEQ multiplex PCR. The sample includes about 400,000 clones, around 87% seen only once; the top ten take under 3%. Germline V gives CDR1 LGHNA, CDR2 YNFKEQ. J lost 5 bases, V lost 0 bases, and 12 bases had no gene match. The CDR3 loop spans 19 amino acids. The V gene is TRBV4-2, the J gene TRBJ2-7; 14 bases fit TRBD2. The sequenced sample was peripheral blood. The source of this sequence is a human donor in a cohort sampled during active COVID-19. CDR3 sequence (DNA): TGTGCCAGCAGCCAAGACCGGACTAGCGGGAGGTGGCAGGTTGACGAGCAGTACTTC. This translates into CASSQDRTSGRWQVDEQYF.